These T cell receptor beta chains were read from a single sample in a study of technical replicates of blood from several donors. Repertoires were generated with immunoSEQ multiplex PCR, while TCRdb's copy carries only in-frame clones and drops some. The sample lists over 25,000 clones, over 85% occurring once. Specimen: PBMCs. The receptors shown here come from a human donor in good health. Some clones in this sample may be carry-over from other donors' samples. Each CDR3 is given with its conserved first and last residue. The D gene is left open where the match is weak. Not all rows give a size; the values are once, few, many and, for expanded clones, a class.

TRBD1 | TRBJ1-6 | TRBV6-6 | NA | TGTGCCAGCAGTCAGGACAGGGGGAGTTCACCCCTCCACTTT | CASSQDRGSSPLHF
TRBD1 | TRBJ2-7 | TRBV27 | NA | TGTGCCAGCAGTCCCGGTGGGCAGGGGGCCGAGCAGTACTTC | CASSPGGQGAEQYF
TRBD1 | TRBJ2-5 | TRBV28 | NA | TGTGCCAGCAGTCCTCAACTCAGGGTGTCAGGGGGAGAGACCCAGTACTTC | CASSPQLRVSGGETQYF
TRBD1 | TRBJ2-6 | TRBV4-3 | NA | TGCGCCAGCAGCCGAGAAACAGGGGAAGGGGCCAACGTCCTGACTTTC | CASSRETGEGANVLTF
NA | TRBJ2-5 | TRBV15 | NA | TGTGCCACCAGCAGCTGGCAGTTCCAAGAGACCCAGTACTTC | CATSSWQFQETQYF
NA | TRBJ2-3 | TRBV5-4 | NA | TGTGCCAGCAGCTTGGCAAAGGACACCAATACGCAGTATTTT | CASSLAKDTNTQYF
TRBD1 | TRBJ2-5 | TRBV5-1 | NA | TGCGCCAGCAGCCAACTCGGGACAGTACAAGAGACCCAGTACTTC | CASSQLGTVQETQYF
NA | TRBJ2-6 | TRBV4-2 | NA | TGTGCCAGCAGCCAAGACAGGGATCCCCAATCTGGGGCCAACGTCCTGACTTTC | CASSQDRDPQSGANVLTF
NA | TRBJ2-7 | TRBV4-2 | NA | TGTGCCAGCAGCCAAGATGGCCCGGGGGGCTATGAGCAGTACTTC | CASSQDGPGGYEQYF
NA | TRBJ1-5 | TRBV7-2 | NA | TGTGCCAGCAGTAGAGTTTTCAATCAGCCCCAGCATTTT | CASSRVFNQPQHF
TRBD1 | TRBJ2-2 | TRBV4-1 | NA | TGCGCCAGCAGCCAAGCGGTGTATCCGGGACAGGGGATTATCGGGGAGCTGTTTTTT | CASSQAVYPGQGIIGELFF
TRBD1 | TRBJ1-6 | TRBV29-1 | NA | TGCAGCGTGGGGACAGGGGTCTATAATTCACCCCTCCACTTT | CSVGTGVYNSPLHF
NA | TRBJ2-3 | TRBV10-3 | NA | TGTGCCATCAGTGAGACTGACCCCTTAGGGGCAAGCACAGATACGCAGTATTTT | CAISETDPLGASTDTQYF
NA | TRBJ2-1 | TRBV29-1 | few | TGCAGCGGTAGAGACTCCTACAATGAGCAGTTCTTC | CSGRDSYNEQFF
NA | TRBJ1-1 | TRBV19 | few | TGTGCCAGTAGTATCCGGGAGAACACTGAAGCTTTCTTT | CASSIRENTEAFF
TRBD1 | TRBJ1-4 | TRBV18 | NA | TGTGCCAGCTCTCCGGGACAGGGGATGGTACTGTTTTTT | CASSPGQGMVLFF
NA | TRBJ1-6 | TRBV7-2 | NA | TGTGCCAGCAGCTTAGGGGCAGGTTATTCACCCCTCCACTTT | CASSLGAGYSPLHF
NA | TRBJ2-1 | TRBV29-1 | NA | TGCAGCGGCGGAGGTGGTTCAGTCTGGGAGCAGTTCTTC | CSGGGGSVWEQFF
NA | TRBJ1-1 | TRBV4-3 | NA | TGCGCCAGCAGCCTACAACAACAGGAGACTGAAGCTTTCTTT | CASSLQQQETEAFF
TRBD1 | TRBJ2-3 | TRBV7-9 | once | TGTGCCAGCAGCAAAGGGGACAGGGATAGCACAGATACGCAGTATTTT | CASSKGDRDSTDTQYF
NA | TRBJ2-7 | TRBV5-1 | NA | TGCGCCAGCAGCGCGACTGGTCATGGCGAGCAGTACTTC | CASSATGHGEQYF
TRBD1 | TRBJ1-5 | TRBV11-2 | NA | TGTGCCAGCAGCTTCGGGACAGGGAATCAGCCCCAGCATTTT | CASSFGTGNQPQHF
TRBD1 | TRBJ1-2 | TRBV2 | NA | TGTGCCAGCAGTTTGGACAGGGTCTACACCTTC | CASSLDRVYTF
NA | TRBJ1-5 | TRBV14 | NA | TGTGCCAGCAGCCAAGGAGACAGCCATCAGCCCCAGCATTTT | CASSQGDSHQPQHF
NA | TRBJ1-1 | TRBV10-3 | NA | TGTGCCACCACACAGGGAATTGGCACTGAAGCTTTCTTT | CATTQGIGTEAFF
NA | TRBJ1-1 | TRBV11-1 | few | TGTGCCAGCAGCTTAGTTTCCAGGGTTACTGAAGCTTTCTTT | CASSLVSRVTEAFF
TRBD1 | TRBJ2-7 | TRBV7-8 | NA | TGTGCCAGCAGCCATCGACAGGGGGGCTACGAGCAGTACTTC | CASSHRQGGYEQYF
TRBD2 | TRBJ2-1 | TRBV7-3 | NA | TGTGCCAGCAAAAAAAGCGGGGGGCCCACCTACAATGAGCAGTTCTTC | CASKKSGGPTYNEQFF
NA | TRBJ2-7 | TRBV4-3 | NA | TGCGCCAGCAGCCAAGATTCAGGTCATGAGCAGTACTTC | CASSQDSGHEQYF
TRBD2 | TRBJ2-7 | TRBV7-9 | NA | TGTGCCAGCAGCTTCACTAGCGGTCCCTACGAGCAGTACTTC | CASSFTSGPYEQYF
TRBD1 | TRBJ1-1 | TRBV13 | NA | TGTGCCAGCAGCCAGGACAGGGACTCTGAAGCTTTCTTT | CASSQDRDSEAFF
TRBD1 | TRBJ1-4 | TRBV15 | NA | TGTGCCACCAGCAGAGTGGGACAGGACCGCAGTGAAGAAAAACTGTTTTTT | CATSRVGQDRSEEKLFF
TRBD1 | TRBJ1-2 | TRBV9 | NA | TGTGCCAGCAGCCCGGGACAGGGGGACTATGGCTACACCTTC | CASSPGQGDYGYTF
NA | TRBJ1-2 | TRBV5-8 | NA | TGTGCCAGCAGCGCCACCGGGTTCGACTATGGCTACACCTTC | CASSATGFDYGYTF
TRBD1 | TRBJ1-4 | TRBV9 | NA | TGTGCCAGCAGCGTAGGGAGACAGGGGGAATATTCTACAACTAATGAAAAACTGTTTTTT | CASSVGRQGEYSTTNEKLFF